This T cell receptor (beta chain) was sequenced in a study of identical twins. V shed 2 bases and J shed 0 bases, with 5 bases lying between them. The CDR3 consists of 14 residues. Germline CDR1 and CDR2: MRHNA and SNTAGT. Every one of the donors was a healthy Caucasian. A universal primer site was incorporated via template switching, and the cDNA contained unique molecular identifiers. One entry per CDR3 protein, called by TCRdb with MiXCR from the 5' RACE reads. The table lists under 300,000 distinct CDR3 sequences, approximately 8.3% of them singletons. Turning to this clonotype: Its antigen remains unknown.

Study-wide points: Zero-insertion findings could be partly confounded by invariant cells (MAIT and iNKT cells).

These data were likewise used in another study, on yellow fever vaccine responses in identical twins.

The receptor was derived from a woman under 30 in good health. The chain employs TRBV6-4 and TRBJ2-1; either TRBD1 or TRBD2 may fit D (5 bases each). Sequencing was performed on CD8+ T cells sorted from blood. The CDR3 bases are TGTGCCAGCAGTGACGGGGGCTCCTACAATGAGCAGTTCTTC. Translated, it gives CASSDGGSYNEQFF.